This T cell receptor beta chain comes out of a study of blood T cell repertoires in COVID-19. As for the study in general: In each case, the material was cDNA or gDNA derived from T cells, B-cell-depleted T cells, or PBMCs.

Categorization into cohorts depended on clinical history that participants reported. Per the authors' pipeline: Reference gene primer amplification gave nucleated cell count estimates. Repertoires were generated with immunoSEQ multiplex PCR, while TCRdb's copy carries only in-frame clones and drops some. The V and J calls and clone size are taken from that table; D and trimming were inferred from the DNA. Seen here are 300,000 or so clones, 75% to 95% observed once, and the top ten hold 0.95% to 1.3%. V was trimmed by 4 bases and J by 8 bases, leaving 10 bases between them. CDR3 length: 13 residues. From germline, CDR1 is KGHDR and CDR2 SFDVKD.

The chain employs TRBV24-1 and TRBJ1-4; D gene uncertain. Sequencing was performed on PBMCs or T cells enriched from blood (not recorded which). The sequence was collected from a woman aged 25 to 45 who had recovered from COVID-19. CDR3 coding DNA: TGTGCCACCAGTGACGCTAATGAAGAAAAACTGTTTTTT. Translating gives CATSDANEEKLFF.